A single sample gave rise to the 24 T cell receptor beta chains below, sequenced in a study of cytomegalovirus exposure and HLA in healthy donors. 13 Jbeta primers and 60 Vbeta primers were used for the PCR. Method: immunoSEQ multiplex PCR; TCRdb's copy keeps in-frame clones and lacks some. The sample carries around 64,000 clones, 85% recorded once. Material for sequencing was PBMCs. Receptors were obtained from a female donor in good health and CMV-seronegative.

The chain couples TRBV7-2 to TRBJ2-7, with a tentative D call TRBD2 (6 bases). The CDR3 sequence is 13 residues long. Trimming removed 2 bases from V and 6 bases from J, with 11 bases in between. Germline CDR1 reads SGHTA; CDR2 reads FQGNSA. The CDR3 coding sequence is TGTGCCAGCAGCTTAAGGCGGGGTGGCGAGCAGTACTTC. This codes for CASSLRRGGEQYF. Full variable domain (missing parts from reference TRBV7-2 and TRBJ2-7): GAGVSQSPSNKVTEKGKDVELRCDPISGHTALYWYRQSLGQGLEFLIYFQGNSAPDKSGLPSDRFSAERTGGSVSTLTIQRTQQEDSAVYLCASSLRRGGEQYFGPGTRLTVT.

This clone was found a few times. The V gene is TRBV6-5, the J gene TRBJ2-7; D is unresolved. V lost 5 bases and J 2 bases, leaving 13 bases between the germline ends. The CDR3 contains 14 residues. Germline-derived CDR1 and CDR2 are MNHEY and SVGAGI. The CDR3 nucleotides read TGTGCCAGCAGTGAGGTGTACGGCACCTACGAGCAGTACTTC. Its protein is CASSEVYGTYEQYF.

The CDR3 is CASSATGSHEQFF. CDR3 DNA sequence: TGTGCCAGCAGCGCGACAGGGTCCCATGAGCAGTTCTTC. This sequence joins TRBV7-3 and TRBJ2-1, with TRBD1 matching over 7 bases. Germline values: CDR1 SGHTA, CDR2 FQGTGA. V trimming: 5 bases; J trimming: 8 bases; junction bases outside the gene matches: 6. This CDR3 has 13 amino acids.

The chain carries TRBV7-9 and TRBJ2-5; 9 positions agree with TRBD1. The ends lost 6 bases at V and 1 base at J; junction bases unmatched: 3. Germline V gene sequence: CDR1 SEHNR, CDR2 FQNEAQ (reference sequence). The CDR3 totals 14 residues. Here the CDR3 DNA reads TGTGCCAGCAGGGGACAGGGTACCCAAGAGACCCAGTACTTC. This encodes CASRGQGTQETQYF.

The table lists this clone with a count of one. The chain is built from TRBV5-5 and TRBJ2-7; perhaps TRBD1 as D (6 bases). The CDR3 runs to 14 residues. Germline-derived CDR1 and CDR2 are SGHKS and YYEKEE (reference sequence). V lost 2 bases and J 2 bases, leaving 11 bases between the germline ends. The CDR3 DNA reads TGTGCCAGCAGCTTCTCTCAGGGGCCCTACGAGCAGTACTTC. It specifies CASSFSQGPYEQYF.

V and J are TRBV7-9 and TRBJ2-7; weak D call: TRBD2 (6 bases). V was clipped by 3 bases and J by 6 bases, with 18 bases between them. The germline V gene has CDR1 SEHNR and CDR2 FQNEAQ (reference sequence). The CDR3 totals 15 residues. CDR3 in amino acids: CASSFGGSESFEQYF. CDR3 bases: TGTGCCAGCAGCTTTGGGGGGTCGGAGAGCTTCGAGCAGTACTTC.

The chain joins TRBV6-5 to TRBJ1-1; D possibly corresponds to TRBD1 (5 bases). The CDR3 runs 14 residues. V lost 4 bases and J lost 3, with 12 bases in between. CDR1 MNHEY and CDR2 SVGAGI come from the germline V gene. The CDR3 reads CASSLTRGDTEAFF. The CDR3 DNA reads as TGTGCCAGCAGTTTAACTCGGGGGGACACTGAAGCTTTCTTT.

V usage is TRBV25-1 and J usage is TRBJ1-2; 10 nucleotides line up with TRBD1. The CDR3 contains 14 residues. Germline V lookup: CDR1 MGHDK, CDR2 SYGVNS. V shed 2 bases and J 6 bases; nucleotides not matched to a gene: 3. Here the CDR3 reads CASSEQGQGDGYTF. The CDR3 bases are TGTGCCAGCAGTGAACAAGGACAGGGGGATGGCTACACCTTC.

V is TRBV18 and J is TRBJ2-5, with D possibly being TRBD2 (5 bases). CDR3 length: 15 residues. CDR1 KGHSH and CDR2 LQKENI come from the germline V gene. The V and J ends lost 3 bases and 2 bases respectively, with 13 bases between them. The CDR3 DNA sequence: TGTGCCAGCTCACCGACGGCGGGTATGCAAGAGACCCAGTACTTC. The encoded protein is CASSPTAGMQETQYF.

The chain employs TRBV2 and TRBJ2-7, with D possibly TRBD1 on 5 matching bases. The CDR3 length is 13 residues. CDR1 SNHLY and CDR2 FYNNEI come from the germline V gene. The V end lost 7 bases, the J end lost 3 bases, and 13 bases lay between the germline ends. As DNA, the CDR3 is TGTGCCAGCATCTTGGGGCAGGGCTACGAGCAGTACTTC. Its protein is CASILGQGYEQYF.

The genes are TRBV2 and TRBJ1-5; D remains ambiguous. The CDR3 is 13 amino acids. V gave up 8 bases and J gave up 5 bases, with 13 bases separating them. The germline gives CDR1 SNHLY, CDR2 FYNNEI. The CDR3 is CASVGEGDQPQHF. In DNA form, the CDR3 reads TGTGCCAGCGTGGGAGAGGGAGATCAGCCCCAGCATTTT. Looking up the rest from reference TRBV2 and TRBJ1-5 gives the full variable domain: EPEVTQTPSHQVTQMGQEVILRCVPISNHLYFYWYRQILGQKVEFLVSFYNNEISEKSEIFDDQFSVERPDGSNFTLKIRSTKLEDSAMYFCASVGEGDQPQHFGDGTRLSIL.

The chain employs TRBV5-1 and TRBJ2-1; 14 bases line up with TRBD2. J was trimmed by 1 base and V by 5 bases; bases with no gene match: 5. The germline V gene has CDR1 SGHRS and CDR2 YFSETQ. The CDR3 has 17 amino acids. CDR3 DNA: TGCGCCAGCAGGGGGGGACTAGCGGGGGTTTCCTACAATGAGCAGTTCTTC. Encoded protein: CASRGGLAGVSYNEQFF.

V is TRBV19 and J is TRBJ2-5, with TRBD2 matching 13 bases. Germline loops: CDR1 LNHDA, CDR2 SQIVND (reference sequence). Losses at the gene ends were 9 bases for V and 7 bases for J; bases not matched to a gene: 8. The CDR3 is 14 amino acids. CDR3 in DNA: TGTGCCAGCATACGACTAGCGGGGGGAGTGACCCAGTACTTC. This encodes CASIRLAGGVTQYF. Full variable domain (rest looked up from reference TRBV19 and TRBJ2-5): DGGITQSPKYLFRKEGQNVTLSCEQNLNHDAMYWYRQDPGQGLRLIYYSQIVNDFQKGDIAEGYSVSREKKESFPLTVTSAQKNPTAFYLCASIRLAGGVTQYFGPGTRLLVL.

This clone was detected a few times. This chain links TRBV28 with TRBJ1-1; D unclear. The V end lost 2 bases, the J end lost 12 bases, and 13 bases lay between the germline ends. The CDR3 is 12 residues long. Germline CDR1 and CDR2: MDHEN and SYDVKM. CDR3 amino acids: CASSLGPTESFF. Written as DNA, the CDR3 is TGTGCCAGCAGTTTAGGGCCAACAGAGTCTTTCTTT.

This chain connects TRBV28 to TRBJ2-5; 10 bases map to TRBD1. CDR1 is MDHEN and CDR2 is SYDVKM in the germline V gene. The CDR3 has 13 residues. V trimming: 5 bases; J trimming: 11 bases; junction bases outside the gene matches: 8. The chain's CDR3 is CASSDRDRGQQYF. The CDR3 nucleotides read TGTGCCAGCAGTGACCGGGACAGGGGCCAGCAGTACTTC.

The chain joins TRBV5-1 to TRBJ2-1; the match to TRBD2 covers 8 bases. Germline loops: CDR1 SGHRS, CDR2 YFSETQ. This CDR3 is built from 17 residues. J gave up 6 bases and V 2 bases, and 13 bases lay outside the gene matches. The CDR3 reads CASSLSASGRTVNEQFF. The CDR3 DNA is TGCGCCAGCAGCTTAAGTGCCAGCGGGAGAACCGTCAATGAGCAGTTCTTC.

The genes are TRBV7-9 and TRBJ1-6, with 7 bases that match TRBD1. This CDR3 has 14 residues. The trim removed 5 bases at V and 8 bases at J, leaving 6 bases unmatched. The germline V gene has CDR1 SEHNR and CDR2 FQNEAQ (reference sequence). DNA for the CDR3: TGTGCCAGCAGCCTGGGACAGACGTATTCACCCCTCCACTTT. Residues: CASSLGQTYSPLHF.

J is TRBJ2-5 and V is TRBV19; 8 bases match TRBD1. Per the germline V gene, CDR1 is LNHDA and CDR2 is SQIVND (reference sequence). V was clipped by 2 bases and J by 3 bases; unmatched bases: 8. CDR3 length: 16 residues. The CDR3 DNA reads as TGTGCCAGTAGTATATTGTCCGGGACAGGAGAAGAGACCCAGTACTTC. The encoded protein is CASSILSGTGEETQYF.

The chain uses TRBV5-6 and TRBJ2-1; 10 nucleotides line up with TRBD1. Germline CDR1 and CDR2: SGHDT and YYEEEE. The V segment lost 0 bases and the J segment 8 bases; nucleotides outside the gene matches: 2. This CDR3 has 14 residues. The CDR3 DNA follows: TGTGCCAGCAGCTTGGGACAGGGGGCAGATGAGCAGTTCTTC. Translating gives CASSLGQGADEQFF.

A remark on this clone: An end of the junction does not agree with germline; a read error may underlie this. The chain employs TRBV9 and TRBJ2-1; 11 nucleotides align to TRBD2. This CDR3 is built from 16 residues. Germline CDR1 reads SGDLS; CDR2 reads YYNGEE. The CDR3 DNA sequence: TGTGCCAGCGGCGTAGGGACTAGCGGTGCCTACAATGAGCAGTTCTTC. Amino acid sequence: CASGVGTSGAYNEQFF.

The CDR3 DNA reads TGTGCCAGCTCACCCACCGCGGGATGGGAGAGCGTTGGCTACACCTTC. It encodes CASSPTAGWESVGYTF. This rearrangement joins TRBV18 to TRBJ1-2; D is undetermined. Germline V gives CDR1 KGHSH, CDR2 LQKENI. V gave up 3 bases and J gave up 7 bases, with 21 bases separating them. This CDR3 has 16 amino acids.

This sequence joins TRBV10-3 and TRBJ1-1; 7 nucleotides line up with TRBD1. The CDR3 runs to 14 residues. Per germline, CDR1 ENHRY and CDR2 SYGVKD. The junction had 1 base not matched to a gene; V was cut back by 3 bases and J by 0 bases. For the CDR3, the DNA is TGTGCCATCAGTGACGGGACAGTGAACACTGAAGCTTTCTTT. Encoded protein: CAISDGTVNTEAFF.

This clone occurred once. The V and J genes are TRBV7-9 and TRBJ2-7, with TRBD2 identical over 7 bases. V shed 3 bases, J shed 0 bases, and the junction held 5 bases outside the gene matches. Germline loops: CDR1 SEHNR, CDR2 FQNEAQ (reference sequence). This CDR3 has 15 residues. The CDR3 sequence is CASSFGEGSSYEQYF. The CDR3 nucleotides are TGTGCCAGCAGCTTCGGGGAGGGGTCCTCCTACGAGCAGTACTTC.

The V call is TRBV5-4, the J call TRBJ2-1, with 11 positions matching TRBD2. V trimming: 0 bases; J trimming: 6 bases; junction bases outside the gene matches: 5. The germline CDR1 and CDR2 sequences are SGHNT and YYREEE (reference sequence). This CDR3 contains 16 residues. For the CDR3, the DNA is TGTGCCAGCAGCTTGGGTGGGACTAGCGGACCCAATGAGCAGTTCTTC. Its translation: CASSLGGTSGPNEQFF.